These T cell receptor beta chains were read from a single sample in a study of blood T cell repertoires in COVID-19. Assay: immunoSEQ multiplex PCR; the TCRdb copy retains only in-frame clones and omits some. Of hundreds of thousands of clones listed, roughly 87% are singletons. Source material: PBMCs or T cells enriched from blood (not recorded which). The receptors stem from a woman in her late teens or twenties who had recovered from COVID-19. The CDR3 runs from the conserved cysteine through the conserved F or W. The D gene is left open where the match is weak. A clone size is listed for some rows: how often the clone was seen (once, few, many), or a class if it is expanded.

clone size	V gene	J gene	D gene	CDR3 protein	CDR3 DNA
NA	TRBV7-8	TRBJ2-2	NA	CASSLRGGGSTGELFF	TGTGCCAGCAGCTTACGCGGCGGCGGAAGCACCGGGGAGCTGTTTTTT
few	TRBV5-4	TRBJ2-2	NA	CASSLVAGEYGELFF	TGTGCCAGCAGCTTGGTCGCAGGGGAGTACGGGGAGCTGTTTTTT
NA	TRBV28	TRBJ2-5	TRBD2	CASSLWLADNQETQYF	TGTGCCAGCAGTTTATGGCTAGCGGACAACCAAGAGACCCAGTACTTC
NA	TRBV4-2	TRBJ1-2	TRBD1	CASSLHGQGAPGYTF	TGTGCCAGCAGCCTTCATGGACAGGGGGCGCCTGGCTACACCTTC
NA	TRBV7-3	TRBJ1-1	NA	CASSLTPGQNTEAFF	TGTGCCAGCAGCTTAACTCCGGGACAGAACACTGAAGCTTTCTTT
NA	TRBV5-1	TRBJ1-1	NA	CASSSSQGPNTEAFF	TGCGCCAGCAGCTCTTCACAGGGCCCGAACACTGAAGCTTTCTTT
once	TRBV27	TRBJ1-2	TRBD1	CASSGQGDYYGYTF	TGTGCCAGCAGTGGACAGGGCGACTACTATGGCTACACCTTC
few	TRBV3-1/TRBV3-2	TRBJ1-6	NA	CASSQVVRPNSPLHF	TGTGCCAGCAGCCAAGTTGTGCGGCCCAATTCACCCCTCCACTTT
NA	TRBV29-1	TRBJ1-1	NA	CSVMGGTNTEAFF	TGCAGCGTAATGGGGGGGACGAACACTGAAGCTTTCTTT
NA	TRBV29-1	TRBJ1-1	TRBD1	CSVEGRGRGAFF	TGCAGCGTTGAGGGCAGGGGGCGGGGAGCTTTCTTT
NA	TRBV11-3	TRBJ1-2	TRBD1	CASSPTRGHYGYTF	TGTGCCAGCAGCCCGACAAGGGGGCACTATGGCTACACCTTC
NA	TRBV27	TRBJ1-3	NA	CASSTGDHSGNTIYF	TGTGCCAGCAGTACGGGAGACCACTCTGGAAACACCATATATTTT
NA	TRBV11-3	TRBJ2-3	TRBD2	CASSERTSGATDTQYF	TGTGCCAGCAGCGAAAGGACTAGCGGGGCCACAGATACGCAGTATTTT
NA	TRBV5-1	TRBJ2-5	TRBD1	CASSLVGDSWETQYF	TGCGCCAGCAGCTTGGTTGGGGACAGTTGGGAGACCCAGTACTTC
NA	TRBV7-3	TRBJ1-6	NA	CASSPGIAHSPLHF	TGTGCCAGCAGCCCCGGCATAGCCCACTCACCCCTCCACTTT
NA	TRBV19	TRBJ2-1	TRBD1	CASSIRDRPFPQFF	TGTGCCAGTAGTATCCGGGACAGGCCCTTCCCCCAGTTCTTC
few	TRBV5-6	TRBJ2-5	TRBD2	CASSFSTGGQETQYF	TGTGCCAGCAGCTTTTCCACGGGGGGACAAGAGACCCAGTACTTC
NA	TRBV11-3	TRBJ2-1	TRBD2	CASSYAGGSSYNEQFF	TGTGCCAGCAGTTACGCCGGGGGGAGCTCCTACAATGAGCAGTTCTTC
NA	TRBV10-3	TRBJ1-5	NA	CAISRDTHQPQHF	TGTGCCATCAGTCGGGACACCCATCAGCCCCAGCATTTT
NA	TRBV7-8	TRBJ1-1	NA	CASSLSVTGPTEAFF	TGTGCCAGCAGCTTATCCGTCACAGGCCCCACTGAAGCTTTCTTT
NA	TRBV7-2	TRBJ2-1	NA	CASSPRGGLYNEQFF	TGTGCCAGCAGCCCAAGGGGGGGGCTCTACAATGAGCAGTTCTTC
NA	TRBV12-3/TRBV12-4	TRBJ2-2	NA	CASSPKNTGELFF	TGTGCCAGCAGTCCAAAGAACACCGGGGAGCTGTTTTTT